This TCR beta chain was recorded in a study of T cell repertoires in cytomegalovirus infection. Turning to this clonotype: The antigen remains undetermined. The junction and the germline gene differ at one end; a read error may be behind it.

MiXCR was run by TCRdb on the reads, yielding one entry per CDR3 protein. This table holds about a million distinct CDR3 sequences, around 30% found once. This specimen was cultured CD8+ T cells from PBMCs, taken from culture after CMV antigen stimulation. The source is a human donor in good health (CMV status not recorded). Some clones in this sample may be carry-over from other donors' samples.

CDR3 nucleotides: TGTGCCAGCAGCCAAGATGTGTCAGGGGGCGGTTTGAATCAGCCCCAGCATTTT. Its translation is CASSQDVSGGGLNQPQHF. The J gene is TRBJ1-5, the V gene TRBV4-1; 8 bases align to TRBD1. The CDR3 is made up of 18 amino acids. Germline CDR1 and CDR2: MGHRA and YSYEKL.